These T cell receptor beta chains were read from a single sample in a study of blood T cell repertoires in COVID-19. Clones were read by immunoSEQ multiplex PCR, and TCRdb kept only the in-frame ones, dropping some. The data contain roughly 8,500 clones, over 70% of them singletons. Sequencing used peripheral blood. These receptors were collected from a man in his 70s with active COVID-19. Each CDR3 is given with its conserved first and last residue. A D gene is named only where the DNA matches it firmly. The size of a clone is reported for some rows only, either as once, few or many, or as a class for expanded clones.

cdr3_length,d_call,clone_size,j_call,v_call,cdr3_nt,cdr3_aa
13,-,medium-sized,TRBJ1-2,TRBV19,TGTGCCAGTAGTAACAGGGTGAACTATGGCTACACCTTC,CASSNRVNYGYTF
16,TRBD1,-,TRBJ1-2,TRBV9,TGTGCCAGCAGCGCGGGACAGGGGCAATATGACTATGGCTACACCTTC,CASSAGQGQYDYGYTF
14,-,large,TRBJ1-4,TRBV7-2,TGTGCCAGCAGTTCTACGGGGGTGGCTGAAAAACTGTTTTTT,CASSSTGVAEKLFF
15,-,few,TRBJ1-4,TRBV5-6,TGTGCCAGCAGCTTCGGACAAGTTCTGAATGAAAAACTGTTTTTT,CASSFGQVLNEKLFF
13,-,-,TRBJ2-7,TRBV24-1,TGTGCCACCAGTGATAATAATCTCTACGAGCAGTACTTC,CATSDNNLYEQYF
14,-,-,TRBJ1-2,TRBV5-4,TGTGCCAGCAGCTTGGAAGGACTGATCTATGGCTACACCTTC,CASSLEGLIYGYTF
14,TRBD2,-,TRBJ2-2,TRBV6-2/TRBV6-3,TGTGCCAGCAGTTCCCTAGCGGGAGCCGGGGAGCTGTTTTTT,CASSSLAGAGELFF
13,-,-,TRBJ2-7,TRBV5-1,TGCGCCAGCAGCTTGGAGCCTGGGCTCGAGCAGTACTTC,CASSLEPGLEQYF
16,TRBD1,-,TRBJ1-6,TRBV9,TGTGCCAGCAGCGCACAGGGGGGGGCCTATAATTCACCCCTCCACTTT,CASSAQGGAYNSPLHF
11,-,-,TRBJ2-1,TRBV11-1,TGTGCCAGCAGCTCCCAAAATGAGCAGTTCTTC,CASSSQNEQFF
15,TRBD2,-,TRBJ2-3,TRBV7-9,TGTGCCAGCAGCCCAGGGAGGGTGGGCACAGATACGCAGTATTTT,CASSPGRVGTDTQYF
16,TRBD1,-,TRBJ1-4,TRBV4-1,TGCGCCAGCAGCCCAACTGGACAGGCATTGGGTGAAAAACTGTTTTTT,CASSPTGQALGEKLFF
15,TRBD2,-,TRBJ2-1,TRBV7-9,TGTGCCAGCAGCTTAGCGACTAGCGGGAGGAGTGAGCAGTTCTTC,CASSLATSGRSEQFF
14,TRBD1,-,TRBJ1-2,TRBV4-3,TGCGCCAGCAGCCAAGACAGGGGGCGGGGTGGCTACACCTTC,CASSQDRGRGGYTF
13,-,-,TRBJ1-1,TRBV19,TGTGCCAGTAAGGCAGGGTGGAGTACTGAAGCTTTCTTT,CASKAGWSTEAFF
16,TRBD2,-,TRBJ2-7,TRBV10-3,TGTGCCATCAGGGAGAGATCCAGCGGGAGGGGGGGCGAGCAGTACTTC,CAIRERSSGRGGEQYF
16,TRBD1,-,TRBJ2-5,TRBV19,TGTGCCAGTTCGGGGACAGGCACCTCACGACAAGAGACCCAGTACTTC,CASSGTGTSRQETQYF
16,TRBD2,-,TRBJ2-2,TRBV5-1,TGCGCCAGCAGCCCGAACGCGGGAGTAGGCACCGGGGAGCTGTTTTTT,CASSPNAGVGTGELFF
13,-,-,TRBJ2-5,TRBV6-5,TGTGCCAGCAGTTACTCCAGGGTGGAGACCCAGTACTTC,CASSYSRVETQYF
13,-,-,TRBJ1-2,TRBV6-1,TGTGCCAGCAGTGATGGGGGGTACTATGGCTACACCTTC,CASSDGGYYGYTF
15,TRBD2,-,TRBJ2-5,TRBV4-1,TGCGCCAGCAGCCAAGGACTAGCGGGAGTCGAGACCCAGTACTTC,CASSQGLAGVETQYF
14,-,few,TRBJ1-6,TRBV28,TGTGCCAGCAGTTTAAGTGCGGGGGCTTCACCCCTCCACTTT,CASSLSAGASPLHF
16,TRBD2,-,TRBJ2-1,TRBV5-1,TGCGCCAGCAGCCCGGGACTAGCGGGTTCCTACAATGAGCAGTTCTTC,CASSPGLAGSYNEQFF
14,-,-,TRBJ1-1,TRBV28,TGTGCCAGCAGTTTAGACTCCCAGTGGCCTGAAGCTTTCTTT,CASSLDSQWPEAFF
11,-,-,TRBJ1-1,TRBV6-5,TGTGCCAGCATGCGGGCCGGTGAAGCTTTCTTT,CASMRAGEAFF
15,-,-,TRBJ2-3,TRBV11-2,TGTGCCAGCAGCTTAGACCTCTTTGGCACAGATACGCAGTATTTT,CASSLDLFGTDTQYF
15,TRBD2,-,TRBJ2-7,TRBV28,TGTGCCAGCGTCGAGGGGGTAGCGGGAGAGTACGAGCAGTACTTC,CASVEGVAGEYEQYF
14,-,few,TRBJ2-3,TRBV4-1,TGCGCCAGCAGCCAAGATCCCCGGGTAGATACGCAGTATTTT,CASSQDPRVDTQYF
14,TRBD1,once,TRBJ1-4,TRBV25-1,TGTGCCAGCAGCCGACAGGGCCTTAATGAAAAACTGTTTTTT,CASSRQGLNEKLFF
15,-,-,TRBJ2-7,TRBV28,TGTGCCAGCAGCTCAGGGGCTGGGGGTTCCTACGAGCAGTACTTC,CASSSGAGGSYEQYF
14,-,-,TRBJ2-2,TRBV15,TGTGCCACCAGCATGCGTAGCGGCACCGGGGAGCTGTTTTTT,CATSMRSGTGELFF
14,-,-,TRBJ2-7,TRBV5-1,TGCGCCAGCAGCCGAGGGCCCCGGGCCCACGAGCAGTACTTC,CASSRGPRAHEQYF
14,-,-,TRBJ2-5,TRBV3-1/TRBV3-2,TGTGCCAGCAGCTCAGCGGGTTTCCAAGAGACCCAGTACTTC,CASSSAGFQETQYF
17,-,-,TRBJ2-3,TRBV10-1,TGCGCCAGCCCTGACTCCGCCCTCCGATGGAACACAGATACGCAGTATTTT,CASPDSALRWNTDTQYF
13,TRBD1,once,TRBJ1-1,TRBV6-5,TGTGCCAGCAGTTTCCCAGAGACAGGGAAAGCTTTCTTT,CASSFPETGKAFF
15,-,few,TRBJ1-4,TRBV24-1,TGTGCCACCAGTGATCCATCGGGACACCATGAAAAACTGTTTTTT,CATSDPSGHHEKLFF
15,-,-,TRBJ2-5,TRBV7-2,TGTGCCAGCAGCTTAGTAAGGAACAGACAAGAGACCCAGTACTTC,CASSLVRNRQETQYF
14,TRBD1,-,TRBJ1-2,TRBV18,TGTGCCAGCTCACTCGGACAGGGGGGCTATGGCTACACCTTC,CASSLGQGGYGYTF
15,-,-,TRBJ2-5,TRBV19,TGTGCCACCAGTTGGGGATTCGGCGGGGAAGAGACCCAGTACTTC,CATSWGFGGEETQYF
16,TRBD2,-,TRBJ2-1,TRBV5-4,TGTGCCAGCAGCTCGGGAGGGAAAAGGACCTACAATGAGCAGTTCTTC,CASSSGGKRTYNEQFF
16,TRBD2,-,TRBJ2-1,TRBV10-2,TGCGCCAGCAGTGAGTCAACTGCGGGAGGATACAATGAGCAGTTCTTC,CASSESTAGGYNEQFF
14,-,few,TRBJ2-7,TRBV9,TGTGCCAGCAGCGTCAATTACGACAGCTACGAGCAGTACTTC,CASSVNYDSYEQYF
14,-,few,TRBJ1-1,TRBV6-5,TGTGCCAGCAGTTACGCGTTTAAGAGTGCCGAAGCTTTCTTT,CASSYAFKSAEAFF
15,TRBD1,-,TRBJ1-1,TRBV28,TGTGCCAGCAGTTCTCCGACAGGGGCTCATTTGGGAGCTTTCTTT,CASSSPTGAHLGAFF
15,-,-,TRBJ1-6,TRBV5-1,TGCGCCAGCAGCTTACCACAGGGTCTGGCGTCACCCCTCCACTTT,CASSLPQGLASPLHF
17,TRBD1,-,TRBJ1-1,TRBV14,TGTGCCAGCAGCCACGCCTTACAGGGGTACGGGGGCACTGAAGCTTTCTTT,CASSHALQGYGGTEAFF